The present entry profiles one T cell receptor beta chain with its context. This record comes from a study of cytomegalovirus exposure and HLA in healthy donors. Per the germline V gene, CDR1 is MGHRA and CDR2 is YSYEKL. The CDR3 contains 15 residues. The V gene lost 0 bases and the J gene lost 4 bases, with 12 bases spanning the gap. PCR used 60 Vbeta primers and 13 Jbeta primers. Clones were sequenced by immunoSEQ multiplex PCR, and TCRdb holds only the in-frame ones, with some missing. The sample yields about 100,000 clones, more than 75% seen once. Sequenced: PBMCs. The chain links TRBV4-1 to TRBJ1-1; D might be TRBD1 (5 bases). This TCR was recovered from a woman between 40 and 50 years old in good health and CMV-seronegative. CDR3: CASSQESPGATEAFF. CDR3 DNA: TGCGCCAGCAGCCAAGAATCCCCTGGGGCCACTGAAGCTTTCTTT.